This T cell receptor beta chain was obtained from a study of cytomegalovirus exposure and HLA in healthy donors. This PCR relied on a set of 60 Vbeta primers and 13 Jbeta primers. Using immunoSEQ multiplex PCR, the repertoire was profiled, and TCRdb retains in-frame clones only, with some absent. Of around 130,000 clones detected, over 65% appear once; the ten largest clones hold around 1.2%. Germline assignment: CDR1 SNHLY and CDR2 FYNNEI. This CDR3 comprises 15 residues. V was clipped by 5 bases and J by 4 bases; unmatched bases: 7. The rearrangement links TRBV2 to TRBJ1-5; 8 bases map to TRBD1. The TCR sequence derives from a man aged 50 to 60 in good health and CMV-seronegative. The sequencing sample was made of PBMCs. CDR3: CASSRDRQGNQPQHF. CDR3 bases: TGTGCCAGCAGTCGGGACAGGCAAGGAAATCAGCCCCAGCATTTT.